These 17 T cell receptor beta chains originate from one sample sequenced in a study of blood T cells in healthy people across ages. A second about 6 to 12 cycle PCR used barcoded and J-beta primers. TCRdb fed the 5' RACE reads into MiXCR, producing one record per CDR3 protein. The sample holds roughly 500,000 distinct CDR3 sequences, roughly 28% seen once. Sequenced material: blood. The receptors here all came from a woman aged 70-85 years in good health.

The rearrangement links TRBV7-2 to TRBJ1-6; the D is unclear. The germline V and J ends were trimmed by 8 bases and 7 bases, with 15 bases remaining between them. The CDR3 spans 14 residues. The germline V gene encodes CDR1 SGHTA and CDR2 FQGNSA. CDR3 region: CASGWKGKNSPLHF. The CDR3, as DNA: TGTGCCAGCGGCTGGAAAGGCAAGAATTCACCCCTCCACTTT.

Remarks on this clonotype: Mismatch with germline at one junction end may stem from a read error. The CDR3 here is CASRPEGGKTSRF. The CDR3 coding sequence is TGTGCCAGCAGGCCAGAAGGCGGCAAAACGTCCCGCTTT. The chain uses TRBV7-2 and TRBJ1-1; D gene unclear. The CDR3 is 13 amino acids. CDR1 and CDR2 from the germline V gene are SGHTA and FQGNSA.

V gene TRBV5-6 combines with J gene TRBJ2-7; D gene unclear. V was shortened by 2 bases and J by 5 bases, with 14 bases between the two germline ends. From germline, CDR1 is SGHDT and CDR2 YYEEEE. The CDR3 contains 14 residues. CDR3 amino acids: CASSFERFRHEQYF. The CDR3 DNA reads as TGTGCCAGCAGCTTCGAAAGGTTTCGCCACGAGCAGTACTTC.

The chain carries TRBV12-3 or TRBV12-4 and TRBJ2-7; no definite D call. V gave up 1 base and J gave up 3 bases, with 7 bases separating them. This CDR3 is built from 13 residues. CDR3 residues: CASSLEANYEQYF. CDR3 nucleotide sequence: TGTGCCAGCAGTTTAGAAGCTAACTACGAGCAGTACTTC.

The V and J genes are TRBV7-2 and TRBJ2-5; no reliable D call. Matching the DNA end better, TRBJ2-7 makes the J call doubtful. Germline lookup yields CDR1 SGHTA and CDR2 FQGNSA. This CDR3 contains 14 residues. The CDR3 DNA reads TGTGCCAGCAGCTCAACCACCGCAGCCTACGAGCAGTACTTC. Protein product: CASSSTTAAYEQYF.

This clonotype was detected a few times. As DNA, the CDR3 is TGTGCCAGCAGTTACGTGACTAGCGAGGATACGCAGTATTTT. This codes for CASSYVTSEDTQYF. The V gene is TRBV6-2 or TRBV6-3, the J gene TRBJ2-3, with 8 positions matching TRBD2. Per germline, CDR1 MNHEY and CDR2 SVGEGT. This CDR3 comprises 14 residues. With V trimmed by 2 bases and J by 6 bases, 4 bases remained unmatched.

A few counts support this clonotype. The gene calls are TRBV24-1 and TRBJ2-2; D is undetermined. Per the germline V gene, CDR1 is KGHDR and CDR2 is SFDVKD. V lost 6 bases, J lost 0 bases, and 10 bases lay in between. This CDR3 comprises 15 residues. For the CDR3, the DNA is TGTGCCACCAGTAAACCTGACTCGAACACCGGGGAGCTGTTTTTT. Its translation: CATSKPDSNTGELFF.

This chain connects TRBV3-1 to TRBJ2-7; D is possibly TRBD1 or TRBD2 (5 bases each). The J call may be faulty, since TRBJ2-1 better matches the DNA end. The V gene's germline CDR1 is LGHDT and CDR2 YNNKEL (reference sequence). The CDR3 is 13 amino acids. The CDR3 sequence is CASSPLYGTEQFF. The CDR3 DNA sequence: TGTGCCAGCAGCCCCTTGTATGGGACCGAGCAGTTCTTC.

The chain uses TRBV5-1 and TRBJ1-2; D is ambiguous. The CDR3 contains 15 residues. Per the germline V gene, CDR1 is SGHRS and CDR2 is YFSETQ. Trimming removed 4 bases from V and 1 base from J, with 14 bases in between. The CDR3 bases are TGCGCCAGCAGCAGAGATTCCCACCTTAACTATGGCTACACCTTC. It codes for CASSRDSHLNYGYTF.

This clonotype has only a few counts. This chain connects TRBV4-1 to TRBJ2-3; maybe TRBD2 (7 bases). Between the trimmed V and J ends, which lost 4 bases and 1 base, there was a span of 12 bases. The germline gives CDR1 MGHRA, CDR2 YSYEKL. The CDR3 runs 15 residues. The CDR3 bases are TGCGCCAGCAGCCTCGGGGGGCATGGCACAGATACGCAGTATTTT. Residues: CASSLGGHGTDTQYF.

This rearrangement joins TRBV6-1 to TRBJ2-5; no reliable D call. The ends were cut back, 1 base at V and 2 bases at J, with 8 bases in the middle. From germline, CDR1 is MNHNS and CDR2 SASEGT. The CDR3 is 14 residues long. CDR3 nucleotide sequence: TGTGCCAGCAGTGAAGGGGTACCACAAGAGACCCAGTACTTC. This codes for CASSEGVPQETQYF.

The rearrangement links TRBV5-1 to TRBJ2-2; D unresolved. Trimming removed 10 bases at V and 0 bases at J, with 16 bases between. Germline assignment: CDR1 SGHRS and CDR2 YFSETQ. There are 15 residues in the CDR3. CDR3 amino acids: CAGAPSGANTGELFF. As DNA, the CDR3 is TGCGCCGGCGCCCCCTCGGGCGCGAACACCGGGGAGCTGTTTTTT.

This clonotype was seen a handful of times. V usage is TRBV10-3 and J usage is TRBJ2-7; 7 bases are a match to TRBD2. V lost 10 bases, J lost 7 bases, and 16 bases stayed unmatched. Germline V CDR1 and CDR2: ENHRY, SYGVKD. This CDR3 spans 14 amino acids. The CDR3: CATGPGGPTWEQYF. The DNA of the CDR3 is TGTGCCACCGGGCCGGGAGGCCCCACTTGGGAGCAGTACTTC.

The gene calls are TRBV20-1 and TRBJ2-1, with D uncertain. This CDR3 has 13 residues. CDR1 DFQATT and CDR2 SNEGSKA come from the germline V gene (reference sequence). V was clipped by 8 bases and J by 2 bases, with 13 bases between them. The chain's CDR3 is CSSPGLTYNEQFF. The CDR3 region has the DNA TGCAGTTCACCGGGCCTTACCTACAATGAGCAGTTCTTC.

This clonotype was counted only a few times. The chain has TRBV24-1 and TRBJ2-5; D may be TRBD2 (6 bases). V lost 4 bases and J lost 5, with 13 bases in between. This CDR3 region has 14 residues. Germline values: CDR1 KGHDR, CDR2 SFDVKD. CDR3 in amino acids: CATSDTSSAETQYF. DNA for the CDR3: TGTGCCACCAGTGACACCTCTAGCGCGGAGACCCAGTACTTC.

This clonotype was detected a few times. The chain has TRBV27 and TRBJ1-2; 10 bases line up with TRBD1. V was clipped by 4 bases and J by 0 bases; unmatched bases: 17. The CDR3 is 20 residues long. From germline, CDR1 is MNHEY and CDR2 SMNVEV (reference sequence). The CDR3 region is CASSSFRVWTGGGANYGYTF. CDR3 nucleotide sequence: TGTGCCAGCAGTTCATTTCGGGTGTGGACAGGGGGGGGAGCTAACTATGGCTACACCTTC.

This clonotype was observed a few times. One junction end does not reproduce the germline sequence, and a read error may be involved. The chain combines TRBV2 with TRBJ2-3, with unresolved D. Germline CDR1 SNHLY, CDR2 FYNNEI. This CDR3 is 15 amino acids long. The CDR3 sequence: CAGSAVGFGVGTQYF. CDR3 nucleotides: TGTGCCGGCAGTGCTGTGGGCTTTGGCGTCGGTACGCAGTATTTT.